Included here is one TCR beta chain sequence, with context. This clone has a handful of counts. The antigen this receptor binds is unknown. The input lacks base qualities; no much larger clone sits a single base away. The sample originates from a study of cytomegalovirus exposure and HLA in healthy donors (dated by TCRdb to about 2017). With respect to the entire study: In an earlier analysis of 587 of the donors, 276 Gb of sequence data and roughly 100 million unique TCR beta sequences from about 179 million T cells were reported. High-throughput TCR immunosequencing, statistical association of individual TCRs with disease status, and machine learning were combined to predict cytomegalovirus infection status. Of the 398 genotyped donors, around 81% fell in the genetic ancestry cluster associated with self-reported Caucasian donors. Along with the approximately 600-subject first cohort, a separate validation cohort of over a hundred different subjects was used. An early release that covered about 600 HLA-typed donors contained approximately 300 gigabases of sequencing data and about 93 million unique TCR sequences. To study patterns of TCR occurrence, a later analysis re-analyzed previously published TCR beta repertoires from around 660 donors and added high-resolution HLA genotyping. Every discovery cohort repertoire had been produced on one sequencing platform. The study profiled the T cell repertoires of under 700 subjects by immunosequencing and related them to cytomegalovirus serostatus. In the later analysis, no new phenotypic data were used to find candidate immune exposures; instead, reliance was placed on TCR beta sequences and their occurrence across donors. The number of typed donors differed by locus: about 629-640 for A, B, C, DRB1 and DQB1; 500 to 550 for DQA1; 606 for DPA1; and 400 to 480 for DPB1. An earlier analysis of about 600 of the donors used high-throughput TCR beta sequencing to judge whether each TCR beta V gene segment behaved as functional or pseudogenic. The study was designed to test whether signatures of past pathogen exposure could be identified by cataloging public T cell receptors. Donor age, sex, ethnicity and CMV serostatus were compiled alongside the repertoire data. Roughly 5 DR-DQ haplotypes were handled as single units for association and clustering, since linkage in the cohort was strong. Class I and class II HLA loci were covered by the typing at four-digit resolution. On average, about 200,000 unique TCR beta nucleotide sequences were sequenced per donor among about 400 genotyped donors of the cohort, with roughly 18% of those sequences being non-productive. Genome-wide SNP genotypes for about 65% of the 666 donors were used in a later genetic analysis, which treated that subset as a discovery cohort. Study-level results and caveats: When HLA alleles, especially DR and DQ, strongly co-occurred, TCR associations were difficult to assign to individual alleles. Immune exposure information for the cohort was limited to CMV serostatus. Because counts were too low, seventeen rarely observed V segments, including chromosome 9 orphons, were excluded from the earlier analysis of a few hundred of the donors. V-gene and J-gene trimming of TCR beta chains was associated with a missense DCLRE1C variant in a later genetic analysis, and the association was replicated in an independent cohort. It was suggested by the authors that the approach could potentially be generalized to other disease states and immunological phenotypes. Most TCR sequences were observed very rarely across donors, whereas some public TCRs were present in many individuals. Linkage disequilibrium might explain the correlated functional status among segregating V segments, but an unknown experimental factor could not be excluded. A total of 150 to 200 TCR beta chains were listed by the study as associated with cytomegalovirus. Roughly uniform sequencing depth across donors was assumed in presence/absence analyses, although this assumption may not hold. According to a later analysis, TCR association rates differed among HLA loci, with DRB1 alleles showing the most associated TCRs and HLA-C alleles showing the fewest. A later genetic analysis reported fewer N-insertions in productive TCRs among donors in an Asian-associated ancestry cluster than the roughly 720-donor mean. In a later analysis, HLA-associated TCR beta chains showed more clonal expansion and lower generation probabilities than non-associated chains that were equally common. The cohort was sequenced for TCR beta chains only, and without alpha or paired-chain data the features that could be detected were limited. The sequencing pipeline was judged likely to have produced a cluster of highly shared sequence variants as a technical artifact. According to a later analysis, parvovirus B19, influenza, CMV and Epstein-Barr virus appeared linked to several top co-occurrence clusters. According to a later analysis, most CMV-associated TCR beta chains appeared to be HLA-restricted, and the HLA associations seemed to be driven largely by CMV exposure. Because the 87-base-pair reads could not distinguish some IMGT-functional V segments, including TRBV6-2 and TRBV6-3, those segments were excluded. A further reported finding was that TCR beta sequences accurately predicted the HLA-A and HLA-B alleles for most subjects in the first cohort. Three of the identified cytomegalovirus-associated TCR beta chains were confirmed in vitro to be specific for cytomegalovirus antigens. Because some donors lacked HLA typing at each locus, the association tests relied only on the typed subset. At a false discovery rate of 0.05, a later analysis linked 15,000 to 20,000 TCR beta sequences to specific HLA alleles. In an earlier analysis of more than 500 of the donors, most TCR beta V segments appeared in productive rearrangements about 87% or about 30% of the time, broadly matching IMGT annotations. In both the original and validation cohorts, the classifier was reported to diagnose cytomegalovirus status with high specificity and sensitivity.

In total, roughly 710 healthy bone marrow donors made up the cohort. At the time of sampling, every cohort member was nominally healthy, though immune exposures that went unrecorded were likely present. The donor tested CMV seronegative, placing the donor among the 352 seronegative members of the cohort. A peripheral blood sample was provided by each donor, and peripheral blood mononuclear cells were used for TCR beta sequencing. The Qiagen DNeasy Blood Extraction Kit was used to extract genomic DNA from the blood cell samples. Receptors were amplified or captured by the immunoSEQ multiplex PCR assay. For the multiplex PCR, a mixture combining 60 forward primers for TCR Vbeta segments and 13 reverse primers for TCR Jbeta segments was used. Amplification of the CDR3 region of rearranged TCR beta genes was performed with a multiplex PCR assay on genomic DNA. On the Illumina HiSeq System, the amplified TCR beta libraries were sequenced as 87-base-pair reads. Processing in the source paper ran as follows. A later analysis tallied about 77 million unique TCR beta chains across the 660 or so repertoires, and about 10 million of those chains were shared by two or more donors. To remove PCR and sequencing errors, raw reads were error-corrected and collapsed into unique sequences using a nearest-neighbor algorithm that merged closely related sequences. CDR3 sequences were aligned to IMGT reference sequences to assign V, D and J gene segments. Each retained sequence needed at least a six-nucleotide match to both a V gene segment and a J gene segment. Rearrangements were classified as productive when the CDR3 lacked stop codons and remained in frame with V and J, and all other rearrangements were classified as non-productive. Following IMGT convention, CDR3 was defined as the stretch from the second conserved V-encoded cysteine up to the conserved J-encoded phenylalanine. The earlier analysis of 450 to 750 of the donors excluded any sequence lacking an unambiguous match to a single V gene segment. An earlier analysis of 500 to 600 of the donors classified V segments as functional when productive rearrangements were above 56.7% and as segregating when the standard deviation between donors was above 5%. A statistical classification framework was built for diagnosing cytomegalovirus status from the catalog of TCR beta chain sequences. In a later analysis, TCR nucleotide sequences were compared against IMGT/GENE-DB human TR gene sequences so that V and J genes could be assigned. A later analysis assigned CDR3 sequences and most-parsimonious VDJ recombination scenarios with the TCRdist pipeline. A later analysis defined each TCR beta chain by its CDR3 amino acid sequence plus V-gene family, and excluded reads lacking a unique V-gene family. To address suspected cross-contamination and a sequencing artifact, a later analysis removed a few hundred highly shared, low-generation-probability nucleotide sequences. A later analysis calculated a clonal expansion index for each public chain from normalized within-repertoire ranks of inferred template counts. Generation probabilities in a later analysis came from a VDJ recombination model fitted to out-of-frame rearrangements, and those results were checked against IGoR. In a later analysis, TCR-TCR, TCR-HLA and TCR-CMV co-occurrence was scored with hypergeometric tests, and a repertoire-size bias correction was applied to TCR pairs. In a later analysis, false discovery rates were estimated by permuting HLA or CMV assignments 20 times. In a later analysis, co-occurring TCRs were grouped using DBSCAN, with TCRdist sequence similarity added in when clustering inside HLA-allele-positive subsets. Co-occurrence clustering excluded repertoires with fewer than 30,000 or more than 120,000 public chains, plus five with anomalous nucleotide sharing. In TCRdb, the immuneACCESS table is reduced to in-frame sequences with V and J assigned. These tables do not hold every clone; where another copy was compared, an unresolved V gene accounts for under half, and the others remain unexplained. The V and J calls and clone size are taken from that table; D and trimming were inferred from the DNA. The sample records 75,000 to 100,000 clones, 55% to 75% of which are singletons. The ten biggest clones cover 3.2% of the sample.

V loses 4 bases of germline sequence and J loses 4 bases, and the interval between the two ends is 14 bases. The CDR3 has 15 amino acids, counting the end cysteine and phenylalanine. Only the CDR3 DNA stays, 45 bases, in frame from base 1. The germline V gene (reference sequence) specifies SGHKS as CDR1 and YYEKEE as CDR2. The source material was PBMCs. The chain joins TRBV5-5 to TRBJ1-4, and perhaps TRBD1 as D gene, on 6 matching bases. The origin of this receptor is a man aged 55 to 70 in good health and CMV-seronegative. The CDR3 here reads CASSIGQLLNEKLFF. The nucleotides are TGTGCCAGCAGCATAGGACAGCTGCTTAATGAAAAACTGTTTTTT.